This TCR beta chain is from a study of metastatic and nonmetastatic thyroid tumors. The CDR3 has 15 residues. Looked up from germline, CDR1 is SGHNT and CDR2 is YYREEE (reference sequence). TCRdb re-clonotyped the PCR reads via MiXCR. The table shows about 24,000 clones, with around 20% occurring only once. Patients were all untreated before their thyroid surgery. Worth noting for this clone: Relative to the germline gene, one junction end is altered; a read error may explain this.

The chain links TRBV5-4 to TRBJ2-7; 13 positions match TRBD2. The sequence came from a female donor with papillary thyroid cancer or a benign thyroid nodule (not recorded which). Some clones in this sample may be carry-over from other donors' samples. Input material: blood. CDR3 residues: CASSRGLAGEVERYF. The CDR3 DNA reads TGTGCCAGCAGCCGAGGACTAGCGGGGGAGGTCGAGCGGTACTTC.